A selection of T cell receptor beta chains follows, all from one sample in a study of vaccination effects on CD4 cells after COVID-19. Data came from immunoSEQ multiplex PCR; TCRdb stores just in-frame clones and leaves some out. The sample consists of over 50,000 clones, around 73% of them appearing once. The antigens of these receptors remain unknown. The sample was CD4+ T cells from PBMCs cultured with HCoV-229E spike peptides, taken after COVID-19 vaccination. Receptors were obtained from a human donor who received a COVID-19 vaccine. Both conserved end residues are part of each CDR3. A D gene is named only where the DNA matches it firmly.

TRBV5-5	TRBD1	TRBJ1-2	CASSPEQGNYGYTF
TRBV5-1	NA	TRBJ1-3	CASSLSWVGNTIYF
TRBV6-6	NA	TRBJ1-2	CASSFSPTTPNYGYTF
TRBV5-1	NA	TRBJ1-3	CASSSDSGNTIYF
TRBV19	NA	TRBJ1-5	CASSTVRKGSNQPQHF
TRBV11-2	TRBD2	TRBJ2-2	CASSRIRGGRPGELFF
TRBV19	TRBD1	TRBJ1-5	CASSDRGLGPQHF
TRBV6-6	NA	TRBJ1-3	CASSPGFSGNTIYF
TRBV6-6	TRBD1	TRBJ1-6	CASSRSGTVNSPLHF
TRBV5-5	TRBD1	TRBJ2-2	CASSLVSLGTGNTGELFF
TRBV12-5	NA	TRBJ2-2	CASGLVDSGELFF
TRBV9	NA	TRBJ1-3	CASSAGTTGNTIYF
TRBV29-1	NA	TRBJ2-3	CSVEERRDNTDTQYF
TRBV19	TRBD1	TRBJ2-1	CASSIASGTGGSEQFF
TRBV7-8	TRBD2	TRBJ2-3	CASSSLAGGPYTQYF
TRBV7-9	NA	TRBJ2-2	CASSLNPGELFF